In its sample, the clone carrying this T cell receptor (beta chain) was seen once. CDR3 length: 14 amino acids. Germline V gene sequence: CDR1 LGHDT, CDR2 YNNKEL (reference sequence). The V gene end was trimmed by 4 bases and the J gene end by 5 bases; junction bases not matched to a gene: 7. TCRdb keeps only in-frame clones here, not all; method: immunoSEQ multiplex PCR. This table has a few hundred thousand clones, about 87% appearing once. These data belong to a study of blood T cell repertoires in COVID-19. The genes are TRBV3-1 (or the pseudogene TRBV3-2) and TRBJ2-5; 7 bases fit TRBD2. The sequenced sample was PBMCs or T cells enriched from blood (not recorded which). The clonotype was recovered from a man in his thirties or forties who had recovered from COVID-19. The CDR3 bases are TGTGCCAGCAGCCTCCTGACTAGCCGGGAGACCCAGTACTTC. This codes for CASSLLTSRETQYF.